This T cell receptor (beta chain) originates from a study of cytomegalovirus exposure and HLA in healthy donors. Every donor was a healthy person donating bone marrow. The PCR contained 60 Vbeta and 13 Jbeta primers. Source study methods: Unique TCR beta chains numbered about 79 million in a later analysis, with around 10 million shared. The method was immunoSEQ multiplex PCR; TCRdb's version includes in-frame clones alone and lacks a portion of them. That table furnishes V, J and clone size, whereas the DNA furnished D and trimming. This table holds 80,000 to 95,000 clones, roughly three fifths found once. There are 14 residues in the CDR3. CDR1 is SGHVS, CDR2 FNYEAQ, per germline. Study-wide results and caveats: It was in a later analysis that TCR association rates were seen to vary by HLA locus, highest for DRB1 and lowest for HLA-C.

On this clone: As yet, its antigen is unknown. At one end the junction does not follow the germline gene, possibly because of a read error.

Sequenced material: PBMCs. The rearrangement joins TRBV7-6 to TRBJ2-7; D perhaps matches TRBD2 (5 bases). The clonotype was recovered from a woman aged 25 to 39 in good health and CMV-seronegative. The CDR3 is CASSLAPSTNEQYF. CDR3 sequence (DNA): TGTGCCAGCAGCCTAGCTCCCTCTACGAATGAGCAGTACTTC.